Below, 18 T cell receptor beta chains from the same sample are listed, as sequenced in a study of CD8 T cells in ankylosing spondylitis. TCRdb fed the 5' RACE reads into MiXCR, producing one record per CDR3 protein. The table has under 250,000 distinct CDR3 sequences, roughly 32% seen once; the top ten hold around 4.4%. The sample taken for sequencing was blood, either unsorted or a sorted T cell fraction (not recorded which). These TCRs come from a male donor with ankylosing spondylitis or in good health (not recorded which).

The CDR3 spells CSALGGQGGGQPQHF. The DNA for the CDR3 is TGCAGTGCCCTGGGCGGGCAGGGAGGCGGTCAGCCCCAGCATTTT. This rearrangement joins TRBV20-1 to TRBJ1-5; D possibly corresponds to TRBD1 (5 bases). Germline CDR1 and CDR2: DFQATT and SNEGSKA (reference sequence). The CDR3 runs to 15 residues. With 6 bases removed from V and 6 bases from J, the gap between germline ends came to 21 bases.

In its sample, this clonotype was seen many times. The chain recombines TRBV29-1 with TRBJ1-5, with TRBD1 matching 7 bases. Losses at the gene ends were 5 bases for V and 1 base for J; bases not matched to a gene: 14. The germline gives CDR1 SQVTM, CDR2 ANQGSEA. The CDR3 runs to 17 residues. The DNA of the CDR3 is TGCAGCGTTTCCGACAGGGTGTTTTCTAAAAGCAATCAGCCCCAGCATTTT. As protein: CSVSDRVFSKSNQPQHF. Complete variable domain (other parts from reference TRBV29-1 and TRBJ1-5): SAVISQKPSRDICQRGTSLTIQCQVDSQVTMMFWYRQQPGQSLTLIATANQGSEATYESGFVIDKFPISRPNLTFSTLTVSNMSPEDSSIYLCSVSDRVFSKSNQPQHFGDGTRLSIL.

This rearrangement joins TRBV12-5 to TRBJ2-1; D is undetermined. CDR1 LGHNT and CDR2 FRNRAP come from the germline V gene. V lost 0 bases and J 3 bases, leaving 9 bases between the germline ends. CDR3 length: 15 residues. The CDR3 region has the DNA TGTGCTAGTGGTTTGGTACTGGCAGGCTACAATGAGCAGTTCTTC. This translates into CASGLVLAGYNEQFF.

This clonotype appeared a few times. The chain recombines TRBV10-3 with TRBJ2-5, with 8 bases identical to TRBD2. This CDR3 contains 13 residues. Germline V gene lookup returns CDR1 ENHRY and CDR2 SYGVKD. V was clipped by 4 bases and J by 5 bases; unmatched bases: 3. The CDR3 is CAISVGTRETQYF. DNA of the CDR3: TGTGCCATCAGTGTGGGGACTAGGGAGACCCAGTACTTC.

This chain connects TRBV5-5 to TRBJ2-7; unclear D gene. This CDR3 contains 13 residues. Germline CDR1 is SGHKS and CDR2 is YYEKEE (reference sequence). Trimming pared 0 bases from V and 0 bases from J, leaving 4 bases between. The CDR3 region is CASSLGNSYEQYF. In DNA, the CDR3 is TGTGCCAGCAGCTTGGGCAACTCCTACGAGCAGTACTTC.

This chain connects TRBV29-1 to TRBJ2-2; D may be TRBD2 (6 bases). From germline, CDR1 is SQVTM and CDR2 ANQGSEA. The CDR3 is made up of 13 amino acids. The ends were cut back, 3 bases at V and 4 bases at J, with 9 bases in the middle. CDR3 coding DNA: TGCAGCGTTGAGGAGGGGAGCACCGGGGAGCTGTTTTTT. Protein: CSVEEGSTGELFF.

The chain combines TRBV20-1 with TRBJ2-7; the D gene is possibly TRBD1 (6 bases). CDR3 size: 12 residues. Deletions cut 5 bases from V and 4 bases from J, with 12 bases between. Germline V gives CDR1 DFQATT, CDR2 SNEGSKA (reference sequence). The CDR3 protein is CSAPDRSYEQYF. DNA of the CDR3: TGCAGTGCTCCAGACAGGAGTTACGAGCAGTACTTC.

This chain joins TRBV4-1 and TRBJ2-3; D could derive from TRBD1 or TRBD2 (5 bases each). Germline V gives CDR1 MGHRA, CDR2 YSYEKL. Deletions cut 2 bases from V and 2 bases from J, with 20 bases between. The CDR3 is 18 residues long. CDR3 in DNA: TGCGCCAGCAGCCAACTCCCTACCGGGACGGCAAACACAGATACGCAGTATTTT. Encoded protein: CASSQLPTGTANTDTQYF.

The chain has TRBV10-3 and TRBJ2-5; 7 bases match TRBD1. This CDR3 spans 13 amino acids. The germline V gene has CDR1 ENHRY and CDR2 SYGVKD. Trimming removed 10 bases from V and 1 base from J; junction bases left unmatched: 6. The CDR3 reads CATVGQTQETQYF. The CDR3 bases are TGTGCCACCGTGGGACAGACCCAAGAGACCCAGTACTTC.

The chain joins TRBV7-9 to TRBJ1-6; D is uncertain. The germline V gene has CDR1 SEHNR and CDR2 FQNEAQ (reference sequence). V was trimmed by 3 bases and J by 3 bases, leaving 6 bases between them. This CDR3 is 14 amino acids long. The CDR3 is CASSFLSYNSPLHF. CDR3 in DNA: TGTGCCAGCAGCTTCCTAAGCTATAATTCACCCCTCCACTTT.

This clonotype came up a few times. This chain joins TRBV29-1 and TRBJ1-5, with D possibly being TRBD1 (5 bases). CDR3 length: 13 amino acids. The V end lost 4 bases, the J end lost 0 bases, and 7 bases lay between the germline ends. Germline V CDR1 and CDR2: SQVTM, ANQGSEA. CDR3 DNA: TGCAGCGTTGGACAGTTTAGCAATCAGCCCCAGCATTTT. It translates to CSVGQFSNQPQHF.

The chain joins TRBV18 to TRBJ1-5, with a tentative D call TRBD1 (5 bases). The V gene's germline CDR1 is KGHSH and CDR2 LQKENI. The length of the CDR3 is 16 residues. Trimming pared 4 bases from V and 1 base from J, leaving 14 bases between. The CDR3 bases are TGTGCCAGCTCACGCGGCTTGACAGCCAGCAATCAGCCCCAGCATTTT. Amino acids: CASSRGLTASNQPQHF. Full variable domain (rest looked up from reference TRBV18 and TRBJ1-5): NAGVMQNPRHLVRRRGQEARLRCSPMKGHSHVYWYRQLPEEGLKFMVYLQKENIIDESGMPKERFSAEFPKEGPSILRIQQVVRGDSAAYFCASSRGLTASNQPQHFGDGTRLSIL.

The V and J genes are TRBV20-1 and TRBJ2-7; TRBD2 aligns across 8 bases. CDR3 size: 12 residues. Unmatched junction bases numbered 3, after V lost 3 bases and J lost 5 bases. CDR1 DFQATT and CDR2 SNEGSKA come from the germline V gene (reference sequence). CDR3 bases: TGCAGTGCTAGTATTAGCGGGGACGAGCAGTACTTC. Its translation: CSASISGDEQYF.

This clonotype was seen a few times. The chain recombines TRBV12-3 or TRBV12-4 with TRBJ1-6; perhaps TRBD1 as D (5 bases). V lost 3 bases and J lost 13, with 16 bases in between. This CDR3 has 14 residues. In DNA, the CDR3 is TGTGCCAGCAGTTTCGGCCCGGGGACTAGGCCCCTCCACTTT. Its protein is CASSFGPGTRPLHF.

The chain employs TRBV10-3 and TRBJ2-1; D gene unclear. This CDR3 contains 15 residues. CDR1 and CDR2 from the germline V gene are ENHRY and SYGVKD. V was pared by 0 bases and J by 0 bases, with 6 bases between. CDR3 in DNA: TGTGCCATCAGTGAGTCCAGGACCTCCTACAATGAGCAGTTCTTC. This translates into CAISESRTSYNEQFF.

The chain combines TRBV29-1 with TRBJ2-2, with D perhaps being TRBD1 or TRBD2 (5 bases each). The CDR3 length is 12 residues. The V gene's germline CDR1 is SQVTM and CDR2 ANQGSEA. V dropped 1 base and J dropped 7 bases, with 7 bases sitting between them. CDR3 nucleotide sequence: TGCAGCGTTGAAGGGGGGTACGGGGAGCTGTTTTTT. Its translation is CSVEGGYGELFF.

V and J are TRBV9 and TRBJ2-1; D perhaps matches TRBD1 (5 bases). Germline assignment: CDR1 SGDLS and CDR2 YYNGEE. This CDR3 is 13 amino acids long. V gave up 4 bases and J gave up 10 bases, with 15 bases separating them. CDR3 protein: CASSHSGAGEQFF. For the CDR3, the DNA is TGTGCCAGCAGCCATAGTGGGGCAGGGGAGCAGTTCTTC. Full variable domain (rest looked up from reference TRBV9 and TRBJ2-1): DSGVTQTPKHLITATGQRVTLRCSPRSGDLSVYWYQQSLDQGLQFLIQYYNGEERAKGNILERFSAQQFPDLHSELNLSSLELGDSALYFCASSHSGAGEQFFGPGTRLTVL.

The chain carries TRBV24-1 and TRBJ2-5, with 9 positions matching TRBD2. The CDR3 is 15 residues long. V shed 5 bases, J shed 5 bases, and the junction held 8 bases outside the gene matches. Germline-derived CDR1 and CDR2 are KGHDR and SFDVKD. The CDR3 region is CATSGGLATSETQYF. The CDR3 bases are TGTGCCACCAGTGGGGGACTAGCAACATCCGAGACCCAGTACTTC.